This T cell receptor beta chain was recovered during a study of blood T cells in healthy people across ages. Study at large: There was about one barcoded beta molecule captured by template switching per two T cells. Study-wide results and limits: More naive CD4+ cells and higher diversity marked long-lived donors relative to aged donors.

This CDR3 spans 15 amino acids. Germline V gene sequence: CDR1 SGHTA, CDR2 FQGNSA. V was shortened by 5 bases and J by 7 bases, with 20 bases between the two germline ends. Staff drew around 10 milliliters of peripheral blood from each donor. The use of a sample-barcoded 5' primer and a J-beta primer mix characterized a second PCR of roughly 7 to 12 cycles. TCRdb independently ran MiXCR on the 5' RACE reads; one entry per CDR3 protein. Of roughly 1,300,000 distinct CDR3 sequences listed, approximately 60% are singletons. Comment on this clonotype: Its antigen is undetermined.

The rearrangement links TRBV7-2 to TRBJ1-1, with D hard to call. The sequenced material came from blood. The origin of this receptor is a man aged 18 to 29 in good health. DNA of the CDR3: TGTGCCAGCAGCCAACTCGAAGAGGGAGGAAGTGAAGCTTTCTTT. This encodes CASSQLEEGGSEAFF.